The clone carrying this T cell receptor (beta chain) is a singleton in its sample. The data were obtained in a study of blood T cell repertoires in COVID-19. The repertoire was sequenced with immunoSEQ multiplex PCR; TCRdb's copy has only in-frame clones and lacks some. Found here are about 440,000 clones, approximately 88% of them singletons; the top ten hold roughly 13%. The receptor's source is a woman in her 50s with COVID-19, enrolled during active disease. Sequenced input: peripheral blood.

The CDR3 is CASSEWADYGYTF. The CDR3 DNA reads TGTGCCAGCAGCGAATGGGCTGACTATGGCTACACCTTC. The chain is built from TRBV2 and TRBJ1-2, with D unclear. This CDR3 is 13 amino acids long. Between the trimmed V and J ends, which lost 6 bases and 3 bases, there was a span of 11 bases. Looked up from germline, CDR1 is SNHLY and CDR2 is FYNNEI.